This T cell receptor beta chain was identified in a study of T cell changes during pregnancy in multiple sclerosis. This CDR3 has 16 amino acids. Germline V gene lookup returns CDR1 SEHNR and CDR2 FQNEAQ (reference sequence). V shed 0 bases and J shed 1 base, with 7 bases lying between them. Sequencing used immunoSEQ multiplex PCR; TCRdb keeps in-frame clones, though not all of them. The data show approximately 50,000 clones, approximately 94% seen once. This chain connects TRBV7-9 to TRBJ2-6; tentative D call: TRBD1 (6 bases). The clonotype was recovered from a female donor with multiple sclerosis, enrolled in a pregnancy study. Source: CD4+ T cells from peripheral blood mononuclear cells, taken in the third trimester of pregnancy. This CDR3 is CASSLAQGSGANVLTF. The CDR3 nucleotides are TGTGCCAGCAGCTTAGCACAGGGATCTGGGGCCAACGTCCTGACTTTC.